This T cell receptor beta chain was sequenced in a study of T cells in Graves' hyperthyroidism and ophthalmopathy. Overall study results and limits: From stable hyperthyroidism, ophthalmopathy was separated by a 13 V-J model.

In its sample, this clonotype was seen a few times. As yet, its antigen is unknown. Amplified TCR beta CDR3 regions derived from RNA transcripts. HTBI primers were used for first-round RT-PCR of the TCR CDR3. A single record per CDR3 protein comes from TCRdb applying MiXCR to the multiplex PCR reads. The sample comprises 490,000 or so distinct CDR3 sequences, around 43% of which are singletons, and about 45% rests with the top ten. Lactation, pregnancy, other autoimmune disease or uncontrolled infection excluded patients. For the diagnoses, clinical symptoms, serum thyroxine and TRAb, thyroid ultrasound and orbital computed tomography were used. This CDR3 has 14 amino acids. Per germline, CDR1 KGHDR and CDR2 SFDVKD. Trimming left V 1 base short and J 6 bases short, with 8 bases between.

Source material: peripheral blood or thyroid tissue (not recorded which). The sequence came from an adult woman with Graves' disease, either hyperthyroidism or ophthalmopathy (not recorded which). The chain has TRBV24-1 and TRBJ2-2; no reliable D call. CDR3 nucleotides: TGTGCCACCAGTGATTTCGGCGCGTCCGGGGAGCTGTTTTTT. Its translation is CATSDFGASGELFF.